These T cell receptor beta chains were read from a single sample in a study of T cell repertoires in cytomegalovirus infection. Each CDR3 protein gets one entry after TCRdb re-called the reads with MiXCR. This table has about 740,000 distinct CDR3 sequences, roughly 35% appearing once. The material sequenced was PBMCs. Receptors were obtained from a human donor in good health (CMV status not recorded). Some clones in this sample may be carry-over from other donors' samples. CDR3s include the opening cysteine and the closing phenylalanine or tryptophan. D genes are given only for firm matches. Clone size is shown for a subset of rows, as once, few, many or a class of expanded clone.

many	TRBJ2-3	TRBV6-1	NA	TGTGCCAGCAGATCGTGGGGGGTCTACACAGATACGCAGTATTTT	CASRSWGVYTDTQYF
NA	TRBJ2-7	TRBV10-3	TRBD2	TGTGCCATCAGTGAGCTAGAAGCGGGAGAGTACGAGCAGTACTTC	CAISELEAGEYEQYF
many	TRBJ1-1	TRBV25-1	NA	TGTGCCAGCAGTGAATGGGGAGGGTCCAACACTGAAGCTTTCTTT	CASSEWGGSNTEAFF
few	TRBJ1-6	TRBV6-2/TRBV6-3	TRBD1	TGTGCCAGCAGAGAGACAGGGGGTTGGTCACCCCTCCACTTT	CASRETGGWSPLHF
NA	TRBJ2-2	TRBV24-1	TRBD2	TGTGCCACCAGTGGATTAGCGGGAGTTTCGACCGGGGAGCTGTTTTTT	CATSGLAGVSTGELFF
NA	TRBJ1-1	TRBV12-3/TRBV12-4	NA	TGTGCCAGCGACGACCCGGGGCGCGGTACTGAAGCTTTCTTT	CASDDPGRGTEAFF
NA	TRBJ2-3	TRBV11-3	NA	TGTGCCAGCAGCCCCTTAAGAGGGGTTGCGACAGATACGCAGTATTTT	CASSPLRGVATDTQYF
few	TRBJ1-1	TRBV27	NA	TGTGCCAGCATGCCGGGGGCAAGTAAAAACACTGAAGCTTTCTTT	CASMPGASKNTEAFF
many	TRBJ2-7	TRBV7-2	TRBD2	TGTGCCAGCAGCCGGACTAGCGGGAGCTACGAGCAGTACTTC	CASSRTSGSYEQYF
few	TRBJ1-5	TRBV27	NA	TGTGCCAGCAGTTTGCGGACTACTCTCAAGGCCCCACCGCATCAGCCCCAGCATTTT	CASSLRTTLKAPPHQPQHF
NA	TRBJ2-7	TRBV27	NA	TGTGCCAGCAGCCCCGCCTGGCTGGGGGCCGACGAGCAGTACTTC	CASSPAWLGADEQYF
many	TRBJ2-7	TRBV7-2	TRBD2	TGTGCCAGCAGCACCGGACTAGTCTACGAGCAGTACTTC	CASSTGLVYEQYF
few	TRBJ1-4	TRBV7-2	TRBD1	TGTGCCAGCAGCGTCAACAGGGGAAAACTGTTTTTT	CASSVNRGKLFF
NA	TRBJ2-7	TRBV6-5	NA	TGTGCCAGCAGAACCGGGATGTCCTACGAGCAGTACTTC	CASRTGMSYEQYF
NA	TRBJ2-1	TRBV19	NA	TGTGCCAGTAGTATCCTACACGGCAGGGATAAGCAGTTCTTC	CASSILHGRDKQFF
few	TRBJ2-1	TRBV4-1	NA	TGCGCCAGCAGCCAAGACCCCGGGCTCTACAATGAGCAGTTCTTC	CASSQDPGLYNEQFF
NA	TRBJ2-4	TRBV28	NA	TGTGCCAGCAGTTTAGCGCGAACGGGCAAAAACATTCAGTACTTC	CASSLARTGKNIQYF
few	TRBJ1-1	TRBV5-6	TRBD1	TGTGCCAGCAGCTTCTTCGGGACAGGGGCCAAGAACACTGAAGCTTTCTTT	CASSFFGTGAKNTEAFF
NA	TRBJ2-1	TRBV27	NA	TGTGCCAGCAGCCTCTTCCCTCTGCGGGGGCCCTACAATGAGCAGTTCTTC	CASSLFPLRGPYNEQFF
few	TRBJ1-1	TRBV28	NA	TGTGCCAGCAGAACGGTAGGGATCACTGAAGCTTTCTTT	CASRTVGITEAFF
many	TRBJ2-1	TRBV7-2	NA	TGTGCCAGCAGCCGTTGGGGCAATGAGCAGTTCTTC	CASSRWGNEQFF
NA	TRBJ2-1	TRBV5-1	TRBD2	TGCGCCAGCAGCGGGTCGACTAGCGGCCTCTACAATGAGCAGTTCTTC	CASSGSTSGLYNEQFF
NA	TRBJ2-7	TRBV27	TRBD1	TGTGCCAGCAGTGACCAAGGGACAGGGGATTTGGGTGAGCAGTACTTC	CASSDQGTGDLGEQYF
NA	TRBJ1-1	TRBV11-2	NA	TGTGCCAGCAGCTTTATGGGGTTGCATGGGCCCACTGAAGCTTTCTTT	CASSFMGLHGPTEAFF
NA	TRBJ1-1	TRBV20-1	NA	TGCAGTGCTAGAGGGGGATCAGTGGAGCCTGAAGCTTTCTTT	CSARGGSVEPEAFF
NA	TRBJ1-6	TRBV12-3/TRBV12-4	TRBD1	TGTGCCAGCAGCTATTCACCGGGACAGGGGAATTCACCCCTCCACTTT	CASSYSPGQGNSPLHF
NA	TRBJ2-7	TRBV12-3/TRBV12-4	NA	TGTGCCAGCAGCCTAACAGGGCATGGTGACTACGAGCAGTACTTC	CASSLTGHGDYEQYF
NA	TRBJ2-7	TRBV6-5	NA	TGTGCCAGCAGTTACTCGTCCCGCGGGGCCCGGGAGCAGTACTTC	CASSYSSRGAREQYF
NA	TRBJ2-6	TRBV19	NA	TGTGCCAGTCAAATCAGGACCGGGGCCAACGTCCTGACTTTC	CASQIRTGANVLTF
few	TRBJ1-2	TRBV13	NA	TGTGCCAGCAGCTTACAGGGTAGAGGGGGCTACACCTTC	CASSLQGRGGYTF
few	TRBJ2-3	TRBV12-5	NA	TGTGCTAGTGGTTTGACAGCAGGGGCTGGTACAGATACGCAGTATTTT	CASGLTAGAGTDTQYF
NA	TRBJ1-2	TRBV2	NA	TGTGCCAGCATACCCACGGGACCTAACTATGGCTACACCTTC	CASIPTGPNYGYTF
NA	TRBJ1-2	TRBV6-2/TRBV6-3	NA	TGTGCCAGCAGCCGTGGGGACGGCGGAGCTGGCTACACCTTC	CASSRGDGGAGYTF